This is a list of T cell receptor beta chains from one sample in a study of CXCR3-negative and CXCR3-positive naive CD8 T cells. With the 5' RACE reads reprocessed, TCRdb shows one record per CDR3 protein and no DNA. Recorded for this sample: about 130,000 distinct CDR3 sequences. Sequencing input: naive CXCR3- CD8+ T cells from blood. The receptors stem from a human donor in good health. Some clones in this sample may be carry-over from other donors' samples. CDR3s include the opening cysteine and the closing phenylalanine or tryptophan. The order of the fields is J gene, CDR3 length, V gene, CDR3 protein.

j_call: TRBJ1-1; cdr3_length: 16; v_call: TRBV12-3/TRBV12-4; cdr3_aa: CASSPTGQPMNTEAFF
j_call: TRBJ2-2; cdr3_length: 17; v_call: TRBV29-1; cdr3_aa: CSVLTGTSGGAAGELFF
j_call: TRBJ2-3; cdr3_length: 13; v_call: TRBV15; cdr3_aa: CATSRSSTDTQYF
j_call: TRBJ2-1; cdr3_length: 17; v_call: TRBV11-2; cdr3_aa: CASSLERLLSSYNEQFF
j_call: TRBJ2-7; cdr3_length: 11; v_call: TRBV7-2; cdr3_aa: CASSLFGEQYF
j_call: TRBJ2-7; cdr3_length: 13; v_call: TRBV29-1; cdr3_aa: CSVELVSSYEQYF
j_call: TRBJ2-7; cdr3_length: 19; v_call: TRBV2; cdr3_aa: CASSSGPLTSGPPHYEQYF
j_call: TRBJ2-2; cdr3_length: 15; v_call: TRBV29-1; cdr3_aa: CSVDGTGFDTGELFF
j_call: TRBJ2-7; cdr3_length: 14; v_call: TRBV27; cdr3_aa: CASSWSGQRYEQYF
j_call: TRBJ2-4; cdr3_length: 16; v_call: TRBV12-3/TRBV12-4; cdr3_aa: CASSPYDGLAKNIQYF
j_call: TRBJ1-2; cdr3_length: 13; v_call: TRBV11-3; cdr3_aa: CASSAGTAYGYTF
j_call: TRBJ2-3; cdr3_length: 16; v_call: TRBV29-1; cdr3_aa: CSVETDRVRGTDTQYF
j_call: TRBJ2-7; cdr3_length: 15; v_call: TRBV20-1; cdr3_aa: CSAAGPSPSTNEQYF
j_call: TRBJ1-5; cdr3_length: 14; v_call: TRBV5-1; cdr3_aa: CASSPDSRNQPQHF
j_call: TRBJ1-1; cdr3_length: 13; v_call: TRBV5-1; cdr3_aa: CASSLAGTTEAFF
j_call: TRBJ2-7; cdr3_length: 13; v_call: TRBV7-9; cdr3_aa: CASSLGSSGEQYF
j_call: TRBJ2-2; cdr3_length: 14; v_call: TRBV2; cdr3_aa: CASSDGTVTGELFF
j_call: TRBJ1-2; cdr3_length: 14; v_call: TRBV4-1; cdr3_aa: CASSQDGADYGYTF
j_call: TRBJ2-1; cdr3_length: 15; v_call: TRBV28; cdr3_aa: CASSLYGKTYNEQFF
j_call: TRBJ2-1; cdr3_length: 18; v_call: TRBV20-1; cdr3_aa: CSARGYSGGEAIYNEQFF
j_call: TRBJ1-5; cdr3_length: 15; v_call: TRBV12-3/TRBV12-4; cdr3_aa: CASRAGTAVYAPQHF
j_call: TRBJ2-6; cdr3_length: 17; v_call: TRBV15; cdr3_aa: CATSRGDRVSGANVLTF
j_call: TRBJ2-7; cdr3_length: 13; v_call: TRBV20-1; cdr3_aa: CSARDWSDYEQYF
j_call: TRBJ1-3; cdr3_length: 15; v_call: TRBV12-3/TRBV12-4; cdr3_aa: CASSPFWTGGNTIYF
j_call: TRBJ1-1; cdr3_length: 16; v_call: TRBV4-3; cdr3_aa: CASSQDAWGVGTEAFF
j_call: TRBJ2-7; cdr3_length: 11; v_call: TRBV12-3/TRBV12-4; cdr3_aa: CASSLVYEQYF
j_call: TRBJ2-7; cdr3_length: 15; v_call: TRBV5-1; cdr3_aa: CASSLVSGQTYEQYF
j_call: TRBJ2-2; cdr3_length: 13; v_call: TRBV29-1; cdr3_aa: CSVVRGNTGELFF
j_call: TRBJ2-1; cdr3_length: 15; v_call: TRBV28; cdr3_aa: CATQEVGSTYNEQFF
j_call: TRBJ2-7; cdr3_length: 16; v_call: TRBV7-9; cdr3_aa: CASSQGAGGASYEQYF
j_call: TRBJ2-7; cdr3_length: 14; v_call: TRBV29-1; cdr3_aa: CSVEVGTPSYEQYF
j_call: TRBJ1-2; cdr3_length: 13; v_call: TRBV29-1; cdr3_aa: CSVGRTGGNGYTF
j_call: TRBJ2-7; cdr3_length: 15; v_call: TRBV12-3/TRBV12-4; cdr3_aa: CASSQSSGRQYEQYF
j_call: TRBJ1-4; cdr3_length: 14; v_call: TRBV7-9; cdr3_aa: CASRDGATNEKLFF
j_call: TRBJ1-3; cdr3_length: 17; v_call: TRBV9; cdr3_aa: CASSVEHGLFSGNTIYF
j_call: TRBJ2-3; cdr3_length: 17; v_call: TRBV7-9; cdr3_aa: CASSLALVGERTDTQYF
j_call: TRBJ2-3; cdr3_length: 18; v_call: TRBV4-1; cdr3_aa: CASSQVGDRGGGTDTQYF
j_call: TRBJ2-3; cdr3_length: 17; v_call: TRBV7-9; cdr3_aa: CASSSPPSGTRTDTQYF
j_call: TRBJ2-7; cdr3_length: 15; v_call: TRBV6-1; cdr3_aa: CASSIIRGFGYEQYF
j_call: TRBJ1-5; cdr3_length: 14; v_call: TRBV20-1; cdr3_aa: CSARESGEAQPQHF
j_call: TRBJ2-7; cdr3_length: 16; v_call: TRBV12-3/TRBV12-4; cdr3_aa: CASSRTGIYRSYEQYF
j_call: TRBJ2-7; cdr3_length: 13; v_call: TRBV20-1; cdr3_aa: CSAREESSYEQYF
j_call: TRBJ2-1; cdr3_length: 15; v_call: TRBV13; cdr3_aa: CASSPAAVSYNEQFF
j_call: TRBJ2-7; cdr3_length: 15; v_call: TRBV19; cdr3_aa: CASSIWGTSAYEQYF
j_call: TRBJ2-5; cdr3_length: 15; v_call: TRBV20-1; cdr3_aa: CSAKDARRVEWTQYF
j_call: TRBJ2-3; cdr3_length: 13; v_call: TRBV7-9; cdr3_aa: CASSSHSTDTQYF
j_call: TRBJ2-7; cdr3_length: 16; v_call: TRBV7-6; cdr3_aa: CASSPLLAGGKYEQYF
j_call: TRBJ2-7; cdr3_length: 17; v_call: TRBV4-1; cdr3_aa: CASSYTSGGRSSHEQYF
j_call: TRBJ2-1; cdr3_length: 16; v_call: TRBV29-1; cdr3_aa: CSVGLAGGPYYNEQFF
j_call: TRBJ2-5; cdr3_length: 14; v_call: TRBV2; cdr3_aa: CASRDGPNQETQYF
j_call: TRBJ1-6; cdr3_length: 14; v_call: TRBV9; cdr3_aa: CASSPDIGNSPLHF
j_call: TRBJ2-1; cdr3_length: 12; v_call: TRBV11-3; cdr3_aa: CASSISLNEQFF
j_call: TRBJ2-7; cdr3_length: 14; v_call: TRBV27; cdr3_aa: CASSLPGRPYEQYF
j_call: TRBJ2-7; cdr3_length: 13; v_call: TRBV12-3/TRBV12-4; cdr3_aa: CASTSGSSYEQYF
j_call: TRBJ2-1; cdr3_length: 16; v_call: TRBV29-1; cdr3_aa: CSVAGASSGSSNEQFF
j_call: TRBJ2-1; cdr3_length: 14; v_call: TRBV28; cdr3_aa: CASVIAGLYNEQFF
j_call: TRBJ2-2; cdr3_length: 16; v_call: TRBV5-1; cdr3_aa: CASSLALTGHTGELFF
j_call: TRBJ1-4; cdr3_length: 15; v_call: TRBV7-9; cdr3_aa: CASSAKEGADEKLFF
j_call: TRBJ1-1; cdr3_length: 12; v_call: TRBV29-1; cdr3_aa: CSVHADSPEAFF
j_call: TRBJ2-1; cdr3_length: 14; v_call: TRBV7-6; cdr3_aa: CASSLQGAEAEQFF